The 8 T cell receptor beta chains in this list originate from one sample, sequenced in a study of a mutant IDH1 vaccine in newly diagnosed glioma. Sequenced by immunoSEQ multiplex PCR; TCRdb stores in-frame clones only, minus some. The data contain around 44,000 clones, approximately 80% of them singletons. No antigen has been identified for these receptors. Stated time point: week 35, safety follow-up. Vaccination used 300 ug of mutant IDH1 20-mer peptide per dose, with topical imiquimod. The material sequenced was PBMCs, taken from a glioma patient whose treatment included an IDH1 peptide vaccine. Source of these receptors: a man in his forties with glioma.

The chain joins TRBV29-1 to TRBJ1-3; D uncertain. The length of the CDR3 is 13 residues. Trimming pared 5 bases from V and 0 bases from J, leaving 8 bases between. In germline, CDR1 is SQVTM, CDR2 ANQGSEA. The CDR3 is CSVPQDSGNTIYF. The CDR3 DNA is TGCAGCGTTCCCCAGGACTCTGGAAACACCATATATTTT.

The chain combines TRBV18 with TRBJ1-1, with D unclear. The CDR3 totals 12 residues. Trimming shortened V by 2 bases and J by 1 base, and 2 bases separated the two germline ends. Looked up from germline, CDR1 is KGHSH and CDR2 is LQKENI. The CDR3 spells CASSPENTEAFF. The CDR3 DNA reads as TGTGCCAGCTCACCAGAGAACACTGAAGCTTTCTTT.

The chain recombines TRBV6-5 with TRBJ1-2; D might be TRBD1 (6 bases). The length of the CDR3 is 14 residues. With 2 bases removed from V and 3 bases from J, the gap between germline ends came to 10 bases. The germline V gene has CDR1 MNHEY and CDR2 SVGAGI. CDR3 protein: CASSYAPGDYGYTF. The CDR3 coding sequence is TGTGCCAGCAGTTACGCCCCAGGGGACTATGGCTACACCTTC.

The V call is TRBV14, the J call TRBJ1-2; unclear D gene. Germline V gene data show CDR1 as SGHDN and CDR2 as FVKESK. Trimming left V 1 base short and J 8 bases short, with 8 bases between. The CDR3 loop spans 12 amino acids. The CDR3 DNA is TGTGCCAGCAGCCAAGGACATTGGGGCTACACCTTC. Its protein is CASSQGHWGYTF.

V usage is TRBV6-5 and J usage is TRBJ1-4, with D possibly matching TRBD1 (6 bases). V was shortened by 6 bases and J by 5 bases, with 13 bases between the two germline ends. Per germline, CDR1 MNHEY and CDR2 SVGAGI. The CDR3 is 14 residues long. The CDR3 sequence: CASSPQGGNEKLFF. The CDR3 DNA sequence: TGTGCCAGCAGCCCACAGGGAGGGAATGAAAAACTGTTTTTT.

The chain joins TRBV7-6 to TRBJ2-1; 9 nucleotides line up with TRBD2. Per germline, CDR1 SGHVS and CDR2 FNYEAQ. The CDR3 totals 15 residues. The ends lost 1 base at V and 9 bases at J; junction bases unmatched: 7. The CDR3 DNA reads as TGTGCCAGCAGCTTAGGAGGTAGCGGGGGATCTGAGCAGTTCTTC. This translates into CASSLGGSGGSEQFF.

The rearrangement links TRBV7-8 to TRBJ1-1, with no clear D. The CDR3 extends over 14 amino acids. Per the germline V gene, CDR1 is SGHVS and CDR2 is FQNEAQ. Trimming left V 3 bases short and J 3 bases short, with 11 bases between. CDR3 nucleotide sequence: TGTGCCAGCAGCTTTCACAGCGTATACACTGAAGCTTTCTTT. Its protein is CASSFHSVYTEAFF.

V usage is TRBV25-1 and J usage is TRBJ1-6; D is ambiguous. CDR3 length: 13 residues. Germline CDR1 reads MGHDK; CDR2 reads SYGVNS. The V and J ends lost 5 bases and 4 bases respectively, with 6 bases between them. The CDR3 reads CASSLVYNSPLHF. The CDR3 region has the DNA TGTGCCAGCAGTTTAGTATATAATTCACCCCTCCACTTT.